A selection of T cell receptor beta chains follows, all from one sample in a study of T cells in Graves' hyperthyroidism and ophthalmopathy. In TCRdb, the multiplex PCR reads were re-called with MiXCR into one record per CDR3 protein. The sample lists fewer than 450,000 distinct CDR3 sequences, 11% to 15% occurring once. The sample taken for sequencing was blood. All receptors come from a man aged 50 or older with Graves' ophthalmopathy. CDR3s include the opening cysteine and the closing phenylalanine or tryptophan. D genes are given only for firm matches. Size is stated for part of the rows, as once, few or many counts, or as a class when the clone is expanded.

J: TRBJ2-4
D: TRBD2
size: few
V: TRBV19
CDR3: CASSDRTSGLAKNIQYF
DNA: TGTGCCAGTTCCGACCGGACTAGCGGTCTAGCCAAAAACATTCAGTACTTC

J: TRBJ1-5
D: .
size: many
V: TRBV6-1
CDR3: CASSAPYAFNQPQHF
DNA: TGTGCCAGCAGTGCTCCTTATGCGTTCAATCAGCCCCAGCATTTT

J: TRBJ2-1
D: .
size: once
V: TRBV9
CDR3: CASSGGASSYNEQFF
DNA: TGTGCCAGCAGCGGGGGGGCGAGTTCCTACAATGAGCAGTTCTTC

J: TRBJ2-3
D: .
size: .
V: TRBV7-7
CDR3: CASSSYSSDTQYF
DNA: TGTGCTAGCAGCTCCTATAGTTCAGATACGCAGTATTTT

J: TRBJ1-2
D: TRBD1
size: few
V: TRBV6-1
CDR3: CASSSTGVYGYTF
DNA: TGTGCCAGCAGTTCCACAGGGGTCTATGGCTACACCTTC

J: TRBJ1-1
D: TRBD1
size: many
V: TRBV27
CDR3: CASSPWDRVPEAFF
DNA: TGTGCCAGCAGCCCCTGGGACAGGGTGCCTGAAGCTTTCTTT

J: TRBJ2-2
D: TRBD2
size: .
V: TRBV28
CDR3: CATTTGLAGTGELFF
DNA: TGTGCCACCACGACGGGACTAGCGGGTACCGGGGAGCTGTTTTTT

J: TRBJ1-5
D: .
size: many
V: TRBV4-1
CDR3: CASSPTPGNQPQHF
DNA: TGCGCCAGCAGCCCTACCCCAGGGAATCAGCCCCAGCATTTT

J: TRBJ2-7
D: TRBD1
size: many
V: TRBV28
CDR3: CASSVRDRVNYEQYF
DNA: TGTGCCAGCAGTGTGCGGGACAGGGTTAACTACGAGCAGTACTTC

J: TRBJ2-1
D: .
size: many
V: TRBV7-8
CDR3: CASSPDLSGEWSEQFF
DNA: TGTGCCAGCAGCCCTGACCTCTCAGGGGAGTGGAGTGAGCAGTTCTTC

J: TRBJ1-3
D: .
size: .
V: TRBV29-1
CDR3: CSVEDPSGNTIYF
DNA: TGCAGCGTTGAAGACCCCTCTGGAAACACCATATATTTT

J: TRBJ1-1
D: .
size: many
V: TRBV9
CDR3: CASSPGILMNTEAFF
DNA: TGTGCCAGCAGCCCCGGGATTTTAATGAACACTGAAGCTTTCTTT

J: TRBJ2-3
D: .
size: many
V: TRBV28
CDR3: CASSLFGLELKYF
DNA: TGTGCCAGCAGTTTATTTGGTCTAGAGCTCAAGTATTTT

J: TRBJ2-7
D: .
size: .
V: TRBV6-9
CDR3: CASSLLQGVRGGQYF
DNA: TGTGCCAGCAGTTTATTACAAGGGGTGCGGGGCGGGCAGTACTTC

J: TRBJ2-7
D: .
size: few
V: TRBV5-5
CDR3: CASSLVRVPYEQYF
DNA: TGTGCCAGCAGCTTGGTTAGGGTTCCCTACGAGCAGTACTTC

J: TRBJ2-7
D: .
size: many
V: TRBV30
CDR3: CAWSVQSGSYEQYF
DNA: TGTGCCTGGAGTGTGCAAAGCGGCTCCTACGAGCAGTACTTC

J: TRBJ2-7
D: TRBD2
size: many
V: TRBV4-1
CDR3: CASSQRWGLAGAIPNEQYF
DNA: TGCGCCAGCAGCCAACGTTGGGGACTAGCGGGAGCGATTCCCAACGAGCAGTACTTC

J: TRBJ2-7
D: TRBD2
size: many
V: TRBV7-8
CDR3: CASSQNIGTSGSYEQYF
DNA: TGTGCCAGCAGCCAAAACATCGGGACTAGCGGGAGCTACGAGCAGTACTTC

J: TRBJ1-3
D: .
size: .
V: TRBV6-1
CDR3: CASSHPGATGNTIYF
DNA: TGTGCCAGCAGCCACCCGGGAGCTACTGGAAACACCATATATTTT

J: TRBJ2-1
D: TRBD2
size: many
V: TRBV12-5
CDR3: CASGLVKALAGDYEQFF
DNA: TGTGCTAGTGGTTTGGTTAAGGCTCTAGCGGGAGACTATGAGCAGTTCTTC

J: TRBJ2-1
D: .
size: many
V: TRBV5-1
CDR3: CASSLRGDGRNEQFF
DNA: TGCGCCAGCAGCTTGCGAGGGGACGGAAGGAATGAGCAGTTCTTC

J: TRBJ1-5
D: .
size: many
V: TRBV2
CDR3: CASSEGLNQPQHF
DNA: TGTGCCAGCAGTGAGGGACTCAATCAGCCCCAGCATTTT

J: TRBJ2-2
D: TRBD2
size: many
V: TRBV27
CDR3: CASSLLSAASGRAGGELFF
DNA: TGTGCCAGCAGTTTATTGAGTGCGGCTAGCGGGAGGGCCGGCGGGGAGCTGTTTTTT

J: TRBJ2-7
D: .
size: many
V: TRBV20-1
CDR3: CSARLSPGRNSYEQYF
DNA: TGCAGTGCTAGACTTAGTCCGGGGCGTAACTCCTACGAGCAGTACTTC

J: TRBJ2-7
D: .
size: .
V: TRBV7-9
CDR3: CASSLAEGLSYEQYF
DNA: TGTGCCAGCAGCTTAGCGGAGGGTTTAAGCTACGAGCAGTACTTC

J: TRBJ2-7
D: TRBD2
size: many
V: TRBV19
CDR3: CASTQTSGSYEQYF
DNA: TGTGCCAGCACCCAGACTAGCGGGTCCTACGAGCAGTACTTC

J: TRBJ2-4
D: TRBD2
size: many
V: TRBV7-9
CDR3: CASSLIGGWHQYF
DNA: TGTGCCAGCAGCTTAATCGGGGGGTGGCATCAGTACTTC

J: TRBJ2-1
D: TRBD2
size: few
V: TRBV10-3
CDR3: CAISPRGGRTNEQFF
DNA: TGTGCCATCAGCCCCCGGGGAGGGCGTACGAATGAGCAGTTCTTC

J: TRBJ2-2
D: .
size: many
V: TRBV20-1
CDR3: CSAERGPNTGELFF
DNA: TGCAGTGCGGAAAGGGGCCCGAACACCGGGGAGCTGTTTTTT

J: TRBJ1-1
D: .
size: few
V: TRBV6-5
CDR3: CASSYFGGIMNTEAFF
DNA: TGTGCCAGCAGTTACTTTGGGGGGATTATGAACACTGAAGCTTTCTTT

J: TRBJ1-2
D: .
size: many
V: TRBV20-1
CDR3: CSARSAGRGYTF
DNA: TGCAGTGCTAGGAGCGCAGGGAGGGGCTACACCTTC

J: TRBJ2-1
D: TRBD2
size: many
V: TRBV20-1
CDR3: CSAASGSRDEQFF
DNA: TGCAGTGCTGCTAGCGGGAGTCGGGATGAGCAGTTCTTC

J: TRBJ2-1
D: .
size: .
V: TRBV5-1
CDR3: CASSLEGESSYNEQFF
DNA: TGCGCCAGCAGCTTGGAAGGGGAAAGCTCCTACAATGAGCAGTTCTTC

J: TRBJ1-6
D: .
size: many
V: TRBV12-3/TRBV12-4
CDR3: CASSLLGNSPLHF
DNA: TGTGCCAGCAGTTTACTTGGTAATTCACCCCTCCACTTT

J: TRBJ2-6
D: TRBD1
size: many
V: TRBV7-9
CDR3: CASSSGQAGANVLTF
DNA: TGTGCCAGCAGCTCCGGACAGGCTGGGGCCAACGTCCTGACTTTC

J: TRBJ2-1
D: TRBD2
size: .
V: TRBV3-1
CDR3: CASRLSGREWDEQFF
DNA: TGTGCCAGCAGACTTAGCGGGAGGGAGTGGGATGAGCAGTTCTTC

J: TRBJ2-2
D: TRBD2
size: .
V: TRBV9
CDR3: CASSERGLAGGGTGELFF
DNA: TGTGCCAGCAGCGAGAGGGGATTAGCGGGAGGCGGAACCGGGGAGCTGTTTTTT

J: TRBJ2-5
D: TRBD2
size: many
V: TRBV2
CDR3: CASSEGGGLETQYF
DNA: TGTGCCAGCAGTGAAGGGGGGGGACTAGAGACCCAGTACTTC

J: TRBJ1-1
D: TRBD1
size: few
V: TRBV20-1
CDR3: CSATGTAMNTEAFF
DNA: TGCAGTGCTACCGGGACAGCGATGAACACTGAAGCTTTCTTT

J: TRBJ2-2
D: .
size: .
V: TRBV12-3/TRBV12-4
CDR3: CASSPALSGELFF
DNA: TGTGCCAGCAGTCCGGCACTGAGCGGGGAGCTGTTTTTT

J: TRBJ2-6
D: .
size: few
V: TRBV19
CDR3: CASSSQAGRSSGANVLTF
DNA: TGTGCCAGTAGTAGTCAGGCAGGGCGAAGCTCTGGGGCCAACGTCCTGACTTTC

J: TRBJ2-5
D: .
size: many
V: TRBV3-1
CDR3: CASSQSRAGTYF
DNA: TGTGCCAGCAGCCAATCGAGGGCGGGTACATACTTC

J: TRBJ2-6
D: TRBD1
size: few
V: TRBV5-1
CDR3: CASTPRTGLSGANVLTF
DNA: TGCGCCAGCACCCCGAGGACAGGACTCTCTGGGGCCAACGTCCTGACTTTC

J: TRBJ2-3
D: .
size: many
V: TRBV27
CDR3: CASSSDSTDTQYF
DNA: TGTGCCAGCAGTTCCGACAGCACAGATACGCAGTATTTT

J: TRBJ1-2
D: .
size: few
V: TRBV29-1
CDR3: CSVRGTYGYTF
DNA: TGCAGCGTTCGGGGGACCTATGGCTACACCTTC

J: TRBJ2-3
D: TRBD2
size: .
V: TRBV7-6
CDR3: CASSQRTSGPAVDTQYF
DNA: TGTGCCAGCAGCCAAAGGACTAGCGGGCCCGCGGTAGATACGCAGTATTTT

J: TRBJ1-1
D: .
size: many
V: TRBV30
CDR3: CAWCKVRTLEAFF
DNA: TGTGCCTGGTGCAAGGTCCGAACACTCGAAGCTTTCTTT

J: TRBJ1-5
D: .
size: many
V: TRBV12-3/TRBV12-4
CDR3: CASSLVQGYSNQPQHF
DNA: TGTGCCAGCAGTTTAGTCCAGGGATATAGCAATCAGCCCCAGCATTTT

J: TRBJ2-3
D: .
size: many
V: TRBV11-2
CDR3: CASSFTSATDTQYF
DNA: TGTGCCAGCAGCTTTACATCGGCCACAGATACGCAGTATTTT

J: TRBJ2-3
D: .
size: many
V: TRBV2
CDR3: CASRLGGTDTQYF
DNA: TGTGCCAGCAGATTAGGGGGGACAGATACGCAGTATTTT

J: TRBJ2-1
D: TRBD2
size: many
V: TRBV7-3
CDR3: CASRRGTSGSGEQFF
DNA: TGTGCCAGCAGGCGCGGGACTAGCGGGAGTGGTGAGCAGTTCTTC

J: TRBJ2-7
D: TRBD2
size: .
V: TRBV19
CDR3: CASSMTSSAPYEQYF
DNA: TGTGCCAGTAGTATGACTAGCTCCGCACCCTACGAGCAGTACTTC